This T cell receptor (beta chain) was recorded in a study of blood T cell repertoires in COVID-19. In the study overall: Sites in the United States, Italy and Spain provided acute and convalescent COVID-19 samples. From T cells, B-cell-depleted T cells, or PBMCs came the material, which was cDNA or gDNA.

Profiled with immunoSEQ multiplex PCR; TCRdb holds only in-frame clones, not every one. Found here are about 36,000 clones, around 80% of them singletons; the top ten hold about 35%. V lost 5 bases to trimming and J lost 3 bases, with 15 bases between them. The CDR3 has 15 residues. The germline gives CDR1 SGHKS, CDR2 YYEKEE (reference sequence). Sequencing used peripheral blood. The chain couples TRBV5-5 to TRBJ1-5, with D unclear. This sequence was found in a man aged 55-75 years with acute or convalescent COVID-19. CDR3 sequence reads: CASSMTGLHNQPQHF. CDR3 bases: TGTGCCAGCAGTATGACTGGCTTACACAATCAGCCCCAGCATTTT. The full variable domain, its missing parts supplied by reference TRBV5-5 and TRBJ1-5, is DAGVTQSPTHLIKTRGQQVTLRCSPISGHKSVSWYQQVLGQGPQFIFQYYEKEERGRGNFPDRFSARQFPNYSSELNVNALLLGDSALYLCASSMTGLHNQPQHFGDGTRLSIL.